The clone carrying this T cell receptor (beta chain) appeared a single time. The junction had 9 bases not matched to a gene; V was cut back by 5 bases and J by 0 bases. CDR1 and CDR2 from the germline V gene are LNHNV and YYDKDF (reference sequence). The CDR3 runs 17 residues. This specimen belongs to a study of shared clonotypes between healthy human individuals. The repertoire was sequenced with immunoSEQ multiplex PCR; TCRdb's copy has only in-frame clones and lacks some. Of about 1.5 million clones in the sample, 95% to 99% were seen once. Sequencing input: naive CD4+ T cells sorted from blood. Subset described: CD45RA+ positively selected. The receptor's source is a man aged 30 to 45 in good health. The chain combines TRBV15 with TRBJ1-3, with 8 bases aligning to TRBD1. CDR3 protein: CATSGLTGEYSGNTIYF. Here the CDR3 DNA reads TGTGCCACCAGCGGATTGACAGGGGAATACTCTGGAAACACCATATATTTT.